This TCR beta chain was identified in a study of molecular identifiers for immune sequencing clone quantification. TCRdb independently ran MiXCR on the PCR reads; one entry per CDR3 protein. This sample has some 70,000 distinct CDR3 sequences, with over 15% found just once. This clonotype has at least ten counts. The antigen is unknown. CDR1 SEHNR and CDR2 FQNEAQ come from the germline V gene (reference sequence). The CDR3 has 16 residues. The ends were cut back, 4 bases at V and 8 bases at J, with 23 bases in the middle. Notes on the study in general: Spiked Jurkat TCR RNA from one cell was reportedly detectable among about a million naive cells.

This sequence was found in a human donor in good health. Some libraries in this study had Jurkat cell RNA spiked in. This chain joins TRBV7-9 and TRBJ1-2, with D uncertain. The sequencing sample was made of naive CD8+ T cells from blood, with Jurkat cell RNA spiked in. Subset noted: FACS-sorted CD8+CD4-CCR7+CD45RA+ naive T cells. The CDR3 is CASSSSLSTQSKGYTF. CDR3 DNA sequence: TGTGCCAGCAGCTCATCCCTTAGCACCCAGTCGAAGGGCTACACCTTC.